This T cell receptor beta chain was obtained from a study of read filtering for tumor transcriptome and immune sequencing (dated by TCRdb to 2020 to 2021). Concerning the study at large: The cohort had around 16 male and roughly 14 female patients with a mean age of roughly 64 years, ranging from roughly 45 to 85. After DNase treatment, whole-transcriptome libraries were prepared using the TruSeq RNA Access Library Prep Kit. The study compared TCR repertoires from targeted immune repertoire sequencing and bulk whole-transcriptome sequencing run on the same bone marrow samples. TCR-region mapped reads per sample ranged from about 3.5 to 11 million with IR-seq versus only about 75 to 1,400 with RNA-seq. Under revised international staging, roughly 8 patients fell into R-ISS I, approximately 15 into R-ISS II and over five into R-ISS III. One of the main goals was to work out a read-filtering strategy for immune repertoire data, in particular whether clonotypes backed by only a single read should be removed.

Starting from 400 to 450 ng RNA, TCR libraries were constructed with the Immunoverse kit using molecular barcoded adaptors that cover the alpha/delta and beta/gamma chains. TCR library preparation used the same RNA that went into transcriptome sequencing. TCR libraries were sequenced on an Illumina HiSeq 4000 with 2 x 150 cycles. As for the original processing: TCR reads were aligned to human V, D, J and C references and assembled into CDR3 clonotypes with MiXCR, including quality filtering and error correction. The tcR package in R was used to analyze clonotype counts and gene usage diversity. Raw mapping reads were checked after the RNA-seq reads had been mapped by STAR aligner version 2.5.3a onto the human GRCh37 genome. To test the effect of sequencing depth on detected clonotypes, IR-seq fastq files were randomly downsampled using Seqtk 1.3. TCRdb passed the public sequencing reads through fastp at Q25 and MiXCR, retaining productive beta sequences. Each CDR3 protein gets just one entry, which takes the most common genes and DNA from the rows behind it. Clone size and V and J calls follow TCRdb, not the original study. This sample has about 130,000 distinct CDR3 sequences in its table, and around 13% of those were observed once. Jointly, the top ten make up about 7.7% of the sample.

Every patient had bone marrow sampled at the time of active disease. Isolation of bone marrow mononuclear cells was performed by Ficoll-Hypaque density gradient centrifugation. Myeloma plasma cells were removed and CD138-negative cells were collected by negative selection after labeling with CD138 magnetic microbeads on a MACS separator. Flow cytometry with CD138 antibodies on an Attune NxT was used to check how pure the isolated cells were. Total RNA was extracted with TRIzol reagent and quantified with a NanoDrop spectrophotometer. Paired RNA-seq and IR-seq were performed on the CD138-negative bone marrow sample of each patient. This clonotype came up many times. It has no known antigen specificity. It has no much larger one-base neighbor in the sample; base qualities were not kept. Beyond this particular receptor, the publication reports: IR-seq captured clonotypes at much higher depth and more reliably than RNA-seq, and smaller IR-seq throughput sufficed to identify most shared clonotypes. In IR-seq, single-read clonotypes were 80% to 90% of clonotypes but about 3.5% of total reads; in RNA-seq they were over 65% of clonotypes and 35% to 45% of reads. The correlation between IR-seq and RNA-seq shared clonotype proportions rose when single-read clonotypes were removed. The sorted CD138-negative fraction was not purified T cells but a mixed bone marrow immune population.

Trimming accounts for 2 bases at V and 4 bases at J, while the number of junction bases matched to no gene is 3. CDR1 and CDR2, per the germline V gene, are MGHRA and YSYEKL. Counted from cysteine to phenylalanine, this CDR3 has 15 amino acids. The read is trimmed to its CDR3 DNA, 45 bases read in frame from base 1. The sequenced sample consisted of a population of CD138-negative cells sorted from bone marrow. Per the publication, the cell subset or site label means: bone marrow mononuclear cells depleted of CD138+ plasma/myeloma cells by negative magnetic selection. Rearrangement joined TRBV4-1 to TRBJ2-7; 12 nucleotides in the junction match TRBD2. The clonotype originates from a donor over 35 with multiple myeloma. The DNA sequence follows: TGCGCCAGCAGCCAACCGGGGACTAGCGGGTACGAGCAGTACTTC. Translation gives CASSQPGTSGYEQYF.